What follows describes a single T cell receptor (beta chain). As yet, its antigen is unknown. These data belong to a study of regulatory T cells in long-lasting Graves disease. The germline gives CDR1 MNHEY, CDR2 SMNVEV (reference sequence). Between the trimmed V and J ends, which lost 6 bases and 3 bases, there was a span of 9 bases. This CDR3 region has 14 residues. Sample time point: persistent/refractory GD, antithyroid drugs over 5 years with positive TRAb. PBMCs provided the RNA from which the TCR library was made. The patient group derived from an endocrinology department in Xi'an, China. Study observations and caveats: Newly diagnosed Graves' patients had higher TCR diversity than persistent ones. Because few samples were included, accuracy may have been lower.

According to the study, TCR beta libraries were built with iRepertoire HTBI primers and CDR3-region Arm-PCR. TCRdb called the multiplex PCR reads again in MiXCR, with one record for every CDR3 protein. The profile shows some 300,000 distinct CDR3 sequences, roughly a fifth of them singletons. The sequence derives from a female donor with Graves disease. The sample consisted of peripheral blood mononuclear cells (PBMCs), taken when the disease was refractory, from a patient treated with antithyroid drugs. The chain carries TRBV27 and TRBJ1-6; D unresolved. CDR3: CASSLVIYNSPLHF. Here the CDR3 DNA reads TGTGCCAGCAGCCTAGTGATCTATAATTCACCCCTCCACTTT.